These 9 T cell receptor beta chains share one sample of origin, sequenced in a study of cytomegalovirus exposure and HLA in healthy donors. TCRdb's copy holds only in-frame clones and misses some; the assay was immunoSEQ multiplex PCR. Of about 110,000 clones in the sample, approximately 90% were seen once. The sample was PBMCs. These receptors were taken from a woman aged 18-35 years in good health and CMV-seronegative.

This chain joins TRBV15 and TRBJ1-2; no clear D gene. This CDR3 is 17 amino acids long. The germline CDR1 and CDR2 sequences are LNHNV and YYDKDF (reference sequence). Between the trimmed V and J ends, which lost 0 bases and 0 bases, there was a span of 14 bases. The DNA for the CDR3 is TGTGCCACCAGCAGAGATCCGGAGAGCGTAGCTAACTATGGCTACACCTTC. Protein: CATSRDPESVANYGYTF.

This sequence joins TRBV11-2 and TRBJ2-7, with 11 bases lining up with TRBD2. The length of the CDR3 is 15 residues. From germline, CDR1 is SGHAT and CDR2 FQNNGV. Losses at the gene ends were 2 bases for V and 5 bases for J; bases not matched to a gene: 5. The CDR3 region has the DNA TGTGCCAGCAGCTTACTGGCTAGCGGGAGGAACGAGCAGTACTTC. Translated, it gives CASSLLASGRNEQYF. The entire variable domain, with the rest obtained from reference TRBV11-2 and TRBJ2-7, is as follows: EAGVAQSPRYKIIEKRQSVAFWCNPISGHATLYWYQQILGQGPKLLIQFQNNGVVDDSQLPKDRFSAERLKGVDSTLKIQPAKLEDSAVYLCASSLLASGRNEQYFGPGTRLTVT.

The chain recombines TRBV28 with TRBJ2-3, with 11 bases fitting TRBD1. This CDR3 is built from 16 residues. The germline V gene encodes CDR1 MDHEN and CDR2 SYDVKM. V trimming: 3 bases; J trimming: 5 bases; junction bases outside the gene matches: 7. The CDR3 bases are TGTGCCAGCAGTTTCCTCGGACAGGGGGCAATAGATACGCAGTATTTT. It yields the protein CASSFLGQGAIDTQYF.

The chain links TRBV4-3 to TRBJ1-4; TRBD1 matches 7 bases. Germline V gives CDR1 LGHNA, CDR2 YSLEER. The CDR3 runs to 18 residues. The ends lost 2 bases at V and 0 bases at J; junction bases unmatched: 9. CDR3 in amino acids: CASSQSGTATATNEKLFF. CDR3 nucleotide sequence: TGCGCCAGCAGCCAATCCGGGACAGCAACTGCAACTAATGAAAAACTGTTTTTT.

The chain carries TRBV28 and TRBJ2-1; no clear D gene. V was pared by 4 bases and J by 9 bases, with 10 bases between. CDR3 size: 12 residues. Per germline, CDR1 MDHEN and CDR2 SYDVKM. The CDR3 reads CASSYVPGEQFF. CDR3 DNA: TGTGCCAGCAGTTACGTGCCGGGTGAGCAGTTCTTC.

The chain combines TRBV30 with TRBJ2-7; possible D gene TRBD1, 5 bases. Trimming cost V 5 bases and J 5 bases, with 10 bases left between them. Per the germline V gene, CDR1 is GTSNPN and CDR2 is SVGIG (reference sequence). This CDR3 region has 11 residues. The CDR3 region is CAWRKGNEQYF. The CDR3 nucleotides read TGTGCCTGGCGGAAGGGGAACGAGCAGTACTTC.

The CDR3 DNA is TGTGCCAGCAGTGACCGGGGTAGCACAGATACGCAGTATTTT. Translated: CASSDRGSTDTQYF. The chain is built from TRBV6-1 and TRBJ2-3; D perhaps matches TRBD2 (5 bases). This CDR3 is 14 amino acids long. The ends were cut back, 3 bases at V and 0 bases at J, with 7 bases in the middle. Germline CDR1 is MNHNS and CDR2 is SASEGT.

This chain connects TRBV14 to TRBJ2-2; D possibly corresponds to TRBD1 (6 bases). The CDR3 is 17 amino acids. Trimming removed 0 bases from V and 7 bases from J, with 18 bases in between. The germline V gene encodes CDR1 SGHDN and CDR2 FVKESK. The CDR3 loop reads CASSQDHQGLWSGELFF. The CDR3 DNA reads as TGTGCCAGCAGCCAAGATCATCAGGGGCTCTGGAGCGGGGAGCTGTTTTTT.

This clone is a singleton in its sample. The rearrangement joins TRBV7-9 to TRBJ2-2, with 15 bases matching TRBD2. J was trimmed by 5 bases and V by 11 bases; bases with no gene match: 3. From germline, CDR1 is SEHNR and CDR2 FQNEAQ (reference sequence). This CDR3 contains 14 residues. The CDR3 protein is CAGGLAGGTGELFF. CDR3 coding DNA: TGTGCCGGGGGACTAGCGGGAGGAACCGGGGAGCTGTTTTTT.